Below, one TCR beta chain is given with its context. Its antigen is not yet known. Per-base quality was not reported, and no clone a single base away is much larger than it. This sample was included in a study of T-cell reconstitution after alpha-beta-depleted transplantation in children listed by TCRdb under 2016. In the study overall: Using TCR repertoire profiling, the study followed T-cell immune reconstitution in a quantitative way in children after TCRalphabeta/CD19-depleted allogeneic hematopoietic cell transplantation.

What the work shows at the level of the full study, not this receptor alone: Over the following months the frequencies of hyperexpanded clones went down, and after one year T-cell counts and TCRbeta diversity were mostly credited to newly produced T cells. In some patients, high TCRbeta diversity at day 60 was attributed to recipient T cells and intrathymic progenitors that had survived conditioning. The apparently early recovery of alphabetaT-cell counts about two months after transplant reportedly depended on only several hundred rapidly expanded clones that came from non-depleted graft cells.

Including the terminal cysteine and phenylalanine, the CDR3 comprises 15 residues. Only the CDR3 DNA stays, 45 bases, in frame from base 1. Trimming takes 4 bases off V and 10 bases off J; junction bases not matched to a gene: 6. The CDR1 and CDR2 encoded by the germline V gene are KGHDR and SFDVKD. The treatment or condition label on this specimen signifies: allogeneic hematopoietic cell transplantation with graft depleted of TCRalphabeta T cells and CD19 B cells. Transplant recipients were children who received TCRalphabeta/CD19-depleted allogeneic hematopoietic cell grafts. Libraries were built with PCR. TCRdb lists the instrument as Illumina HiSeq 2500. TCR libraries were prepared with molecular barcoding, using unique molecular identifiers to normalize TCRbeta repertoire quantification. The public reads were reprocessed in TCRdb via fastp at Q25 and MiXCR, keeping in-frame beta chains. Merged by CDR3 protein, the rows form single entries marked with the most common genes and DNA. In this sample the table shows around 580,000 distinct CDR3 sequences, 25% to 30% of which occur a single time. The ten largest clones represent under 45% of the sample.

This sequence uses TRBV24-1 and TRBJ2-1; the central 13 bases match TRBD2. This clonotype was obtained from a boy under two years old with Wiskott-Aldrich syndrome, due to receive a stem cell transplant. The sample in question was PBMCs, obtained before TCRalphabeta/CD19-depleted stem cell transplant. The bases are TGTGCCACCAGTGACTCCGGGACTAGCGGGAACGAGCAGTTCTTC. This translates into CATSDSGTSGNEQFF.